The rows below give T cell receptor beta chains drawn from one sample of a study of blood T cell repertoires in COVID-19. Produced via immunoSEQ multiplex PCR; TCRdb's table is partial and in-frame only. The sample has around 180,000 clones; around 80% are singletons. The sequencing input was peripheral blood. The origin of the receptors is a woman aged 80 or over with COVID-19, enrolled during active disease. CDR3s include the opening cysteine and the closing phenylalanine or tryptophan. D genes are given only for firm matches. Clone sizes are given selectively: once, few, many, or a class where the clone is expanded.

v_gene: TRBV16
abundance: NA
d_gene: TRBD1
j_gene: TRBJ1-2
CDR3nt: TGTGCCAGCAGCCAATCACGGGACAGGGGGCTCCTCTATGGCTACACCTTC
CDR3aa: CASSQSRDRGLLYGYTF

v_gene: TRBV6-5
abundance: once
d_gene: TRBD2
j_gene: TRBJ2-3
CDR3nt: TGTGCCAGCAGTCGGACTAGCGTTAGCACAGATACGCAGTATTTT
CDR3aa: CASSRTSVSTDTQYF

v_gene: TRBV11-1
abundance: NA
d_gene: TRBD2
j_gene: TRBJ2-1
CDR3nt: TGTGCCAGCAGGCGGGGGTTCCCCGACAATGAGCAGTTCTTC
CDR3aa: CASRRGFPDNEQFF

v_gene: TRBV2
abundance: NA
d_gene: NA
j_gene: TRBJ2-1
CDR3nt: TGTGCCAGCAGTGATTTAGCGGCCGGATCCTACAATGAGCAGTTCTTC
CDR3aa: CASSDLAAGSYNEQFF

v_gene: TRBV3-1/TRBV3-2
abundance: NA
d_gene: NA
j_gene: TRBJ1-1
CDR3nt: TGTGCCAGCAGCCAAGGGGCACCGAACACTGAAGCTTTCTTT
CDR3aa: CASSQGAPNTEAFF

v_gene: TRBV2
abundance: NA
d_gene: NA
j_gene: TRBJ2-7
CDR3nt: TGTGCCAGCAGTAACCGGGAGAACGAGCAGTACTTC
CDR3aa: CASSNRENEQYF

v_gene: TRBV6-5
abundance: few
d_gene: NA
j_gene: TRBJ1-6
CDR3nt: TGTGCCACCCACAGCTCCTATAATTCACCCCTCCACTTT
CDR3aa: CATHSSYNSPLHF

v_gene: TRBV5-6
abundance: NA
d_gene: TRBD1
j_gene: TRBJ2-7
CDR3nt: TGTGCCAGCAGCGGCCGGACAGGCCCACTCTACGAGCAGTACTTC
CDR3aa: CASSGRTGPLYEQYF

v_gene: TRBV11-3
abundance: NA
d_gene: NA
j_gene: TRBJ1-2
CDR3nt: TGTGCCAGCAGCTACGGGGGGAACTATGGCTACACCTTC
CDR3aa: CASSYGGNYGYTF

v_gene: TRBV4-2
abundance: NA
d_gene: TRBD1
j_gene: TRBJ1-2
CDR3nt: TGTGCCAGCAGCCCCGCGGACAGGGGAAACTATGGCTACACCTTC
CDR3aa: CASSPADRGNYGYTF

v_gene: TRBV9
abundance: NA
d_gene: NA
j_gene: TRBJ2-6
CDR3nt: TGTGCCAGCAGCCCCCGCCCCAGTCGCTCTGGGGCCAACGTCCTGACTTTC
CDR3aa: CASSPRPSRSGANVLTF

v_gene: TRBV28
abundance: NA
d_gene: NA
j_gene: TRBJ2-3
CDR3nt: TGTGCCAGCAGCCAACCCCAGACAGATACGCAGTATTTT
CDR3aa: CASSQPQTDTQYF

v_gene: TRBV5-4
abundance: NA
d_gene: NA
j_gene: TRBJ2-5
CDR3nt: TGTGCCAGCAGCCCAAATAGAGAAGGGGAAGAGACCCAGTACTTC
CDR3aa: CASSPNREGEETQYF

v_gene: TRBV12-3/TRBV12-4
abundance: NA
d_gene: NA
j_gene: TRBJ2-2
CDR3nt: TGTGCCAGCAGCGGGGTGAACACCGGGGAGCTGTTTTTT
CDR3aa: CASSGVNTGELFF

v_gene: TRBV2
abundance: few
d_gene: TRBD1
j_gene: TRBJ2-7
CDR3nt: TGTGCCAGCAGCGGGACAGAGGAAGGCGAGCAGTACTTC
CDR3aa: CASSGTEEGEQYF

v_gene: TRBV5-6
abundance: NA
d_gene: TRBD1
j_gene: TRBJ1-3
CDR3nt: TGTGCCAGCAGGATATCAGGGGGTGGAAACACCATATATTTT
CDR3aa: CASRISGGGNTIYF

v_gene: TRBV13
abundance: NA
d_gene: NA
j_gene: TRBJ1-1
CDR3nt: TGTGCCAGCAGCGAAGACAATACTGAAGCTTTCTTT
CDR3aa: CASSEDNTEAFF

v_gene: TRBV24-1
abundance: NA
d_gene: TRBD2
j_gene: TRBJ2-1
CDR3nt: TGTGCCACCAGTGACCAGGGACTAGCGGGGGCCCGGAGCTCCTACAATGAGCAGTTCTTC
CDR3aa: CATSDQGLAGARSSYNEQFF

v_gene: TRBV5-1
abundance: NA
d_gene: TRBD1
j_gene: TRBJ1-4
CDR3nt: TGCGCCAGCAGCAAGGATGGGGACAGGTCTGAAAAACTGTTTTTT
CDR3aa: CASSKDGDRSEKLFF

v_gene: TRBV7-2
abundance: NA
d_gene: TRBD2
j_gene: TRBJ2-3
CDR3nt: TGTGCCAGCAGCTTAGCGGCGGGAGCGAGGGGCACAGATACGCAGTATTTT
CDR3aa: CASSLAAGARGTDTQYF

v_gene: TRBV6-6
abundance: NA
d_gene: NA
j_gene: TRBJ2-1
CDR3nt: TGTGCCACGGCTCCGGGTCGGAATGAGCAGTTCTTC
CDR3aa: CATAPGRNEQFF

v_gene: TRBV5-1
abundance: NA
d_gene: TRBD2
j_gene: TRBJ2-1
CDR3nt: TGCGCCAGCAGCTTGCTGGCGGGAGGTTCCTACAATGAGCAGTTCTTC
CDR3aa: CASSLLAGGSYNEQFF

v_gene: TRBV2
abundance: NA
d_gene: NA
j_gene: TRBJ1-2
CDR3nt: TGTGCCAGCAGTGAACCCGGTCATGGCTACACCTTC
CDR3aa: CASSEPGHGYTF

v_gene: TRBV4-1
abundance: NA
d_gene: NA
j_gene: TRBJ2-7
CDR3nt: TGCGCCAGCAGCCAAGAGACAAGGGGTTCCTACGAGCAGTACTTC
CDR3aa: CASSQETRGSYEQYF

v_gene: TRBV6-2/TRBV6-3
abundance: NA
d_gene: TRBD1
j_gene: TRBJ2-3
CDR3nt: TGTGCCAGCAGTGCACAGGGGTGGGCAGATACGCAGTATTTT
CDR3aa: CASSAQGWADTQYF

v_gene: TRBV11-2
abundance: NA
d_gene: TRBD1
j_gene: TRBJ1-2
CDR3nt: TGTGCCAGCAGCTTGGACAGGGGAAACTATGGCTACACCTTC
CDR3aa: CASSLDRGNYGYTF

v_gene: TRBV15
abundance: NA
d_gene: NA
j_gene: TRBJ2-7
CDR3nt: TGTGCCACCAGCAGGGGGGCCCAGGGGTCCCCCGTACCCAGAACCTACGAGCAGTACTTC
CDR3aa: CATSRGAQGSPVPRTYEQYF

v_gene: TRBV5-4
abundance: NA
d_gene: TRBD2
j_gene: TRBJ2-7
CDR3nt: TGTGCCAGCAGCCGAGAAGGACTAGCGGGACCCTACGAGCAGTACTTC
CDR3aa: CASSREGLAGPYEQYF

v_gene: TRBV4-1
abundance: NA
d_gene: TRBD1
j_gene: TRBJ2-7
CDR3nt: TGCGCCAGCAGCCAGTATGAGCCGGGACAGGCGACCTACGAGCAGTACTTC
CDR3aa: CASSQYEPGQATYEQYF

v_gene: TRBV7-2
abundance: NA
d_gene: TRBD1
j_gene: TRBJ2-5
CDR3nt: TGTGCCAGCAGAACAGGGGGACAAGAGACCCAGTACTTC
CDR3aa: CASRTGGQETQYF

v_gene: TRBV24-1
abundance: NA
d_gene: NA
j_gene: TRBJ1-2
CDR3nt: TGTGCCACCAGTGAAGGGACATATGGCTACACCTTC
CDR3aa: CATSEGTYGYTF

v_gene: TRBV7-2
abundance: NA
d_gene: NA
j_gene: TRBJ2-1
CDR3nt: TGTGCCAGCAGGGGTAGACGTGGGAGCTCCTACAATGAGCAGTTCTTC
CDR3aa: CASRGRRGSSYNEQFF

v_gene: TRBV21-1
abundance: NA
d_gene: NA
j_gene: TRBJ2-7
CDR3nt: NA
CDR3aa: CASSKVGRGTVEQYF

v_gene: TRBV7-9
abundance: NA
d_gene: NA
j_gene: TRBJ2-7
CDR3nt: TGTGCCAGCAGCCCCCCGTCCTATTTCTCCTACGAGCAGTACTTC
CDR3aa: CASSPPSYFSYEQYF

v_gene: TRBV2
abundance: NA
d_gene: TRBD2
j_gene: TRBJ2-3
CDR3nt: TGTGCCAGCAGCGCCAGCGGGAGCGGAGATACGCAGTATTTT
CDR3aa: CASSASGSGDTQYF

v_gene: TRBV19
abundance: NA
d_gene: NA
j_gene: TRBJ2-1
CDR3nt: TGTGCCAGTAGTCCAGCGGGCCCCGGGAGCGTCACCTACAATGAGCAGTTCTTC
CDR3aa: CASSPAGPGSVTYNEQFF

v_gene: TRBV24-1
abundance: once
d_gene: TRBD2
j_gene: TRBJ2-1
CDR3nt: TGTGCCACCAGTGATCCCTACGGGACTAGCGGCTACAATGAGCAGTTCTTC
CDR3aa: CATSDPYGTSGYNEQFF

v_gene: TRBV5-1
abundance: NA
d_gene: TRBD2
j_gene: TRBJ2-3
CDR3nt: TGCGCCAGCAGATTGGGACTAGCGGTCACAGATACGCAGTATTTT
CDR3aa: CASRLGLAVTDTQYF

v_gene: TRBV10-3
abundance: NA
d_gene: TRBD2
j_gene: TRBJ2-6
CDR3nt: TGTGCCATCAGTGAGTCGAGAGGAGCGGGGGGTGCCGGGGCCAACGTCCTGACTTTC
CDR3aa: CAISESRGAGGAGANVLTF

v_gene: TRBV4-3
abundance: NA
d_gene: NA
j_gene: TRBJ1-2
CDR3nt: TGCGCCAGCAGCCAAGTCCGAGGGGGCTATGGCTACACCTTC
CDR3aa: CASSQVRGGYGYTF

v_gene: TRBV6-6
abundance: NA
d_gene: NA
j_gene: TRBJ1-6
CDR3nt: TGTGCCAGCAGTTATGGGGGCGCGAATTCACCCCTCCACTTT
CDR3aa: CASSYGGANSPLHF

v_gene: TRBV11-1
abundance: NA
d_gene: NA
j_gene: TRBJ1-2
CDR3nt: TGTGCCAGCAGCTTAGGCGGCTATGGCTACACCTTC
CDR3aa: CASSLGGYGYTF

v_gene: TRBV7-9
abundance: NA
d_gene: NA
j_gene: TRBJ2-7
CDR3nt: TGTGCCAGCAGCGTGGAGGTCTACGAGCAGTACTTC
CDR3aa: CASSVEVYEQYF

v_gene: TRBV4-2
abundance: few
d_gene: NA
j_gene: TRBJ1-4
CDR3nt: TGTGCCAGCAGCCAAGTTGGGAGCCCCTTTGAAAAACTGTTTTTT
CDR3aa: CASSQVGSPFEKLFF

v_gene: TRBV18
abundance: NA
d_gene: NA
j_gene: TRBJ1-2
CDR3nt: TGTGCCAGCTCACTCACGTCCCGGGAGGGGTATGGCTACACCTTC
CDR3aa: CASSLTSREGYGYTF

v_gene: TRBV10-3
abundance: many
d_gene: TRBD2
j_gene: TRBJ2-3
CDR3nt: TGTGCCATCAGTGAGGCTAGCGGGGGGGCGACAGATACGCAGTATTTT
CDR3aa: CAISEASGGATDTQYF

v_gene: TRBV9
abundance: NA
d_gene: NA
j_gene: TRBJ1-2
CDR3nt: TGTGCCAGCAGCGTAGGGAGGAGGGCGGAAAACTATGGCTACACCTTC
CDR3aa: CASSVGRRAENYGYTF

v_gene: TRBV5-1
abundance: few
d_gene: TRBD2
j_gene: TRBJ2-1
CDR3nt: TGCGCCAGCAGCTTGGGGACTAGCGGGATCTCCTACAATGAGCAGTTCTTC
CDR3aa: CASSLGTSGISYNEQFF

v_gene: TRBV30
abundance: NA
d_gene: NA
j_gene: TRBJ1-4
CDR3nt: TGTGCCTGGAGTCGGTTTGAAACTAATGAAAAACTGTTTTTT
CDR3aa: CAWSRFETNEKLFF

v_gene: TRBV6-5
abundance: once
d_gene: NA
j_gene: TRBJ1-2
CDR3nt: TGTGCCAGCAGTTACTCGATCGGGGAGGCTAACTATGGCTACACCTTC
CDR3aa: CASSYSIGEANYGYTF

v_gene: TRBV19
abundance: NA
d_gene: TRBD2
j_gene: TRBJ2-3
CDR3nt: TGTGCCAGTAAGACTAGCGGGGGGCCTTGGGGAGATACGCAGTATTTT
CDR3aa: CASKTSGGPWGDTQYF

v_gene: TRBV7-9
abundance: once
d_gene: TRBD1
j_gene: TRBJ2-1
CDR3nt: TGTGCCAGCAGCTTATATATCCGGGACAGGGTCTTCTTC
CDR3aa: CASSLYIRDRVFF